The T cell receptor (beta chain) under discussion was sequenced for a study of T cell repertoires in cytomegalovirus infection. This CDR3 has 15 residues. Trimming removed 3 bases at V and 6 bases at J, with 14 bases between. Germline V gene lookup returns CDR1 LNHDA and CDR2 SQIVND (reference sequence). Via MiXCR, TCRdb re-called the reads, giving one row per CDR3 protein. The profile shows approximately 280,000 distinct CDR3 sequences, approximately 22% of them singletons. Comments on this clonotype: Antigen: not known.

V is TRBV19 and J is TRBJ2-2; perhaps TRBD2 as D (6 bases). This clonotype was sampled from a human donor in good health (CMV status not recorded). Some clones in this sample may be carry-over from other donors' samples. The source was cultured PBMCs, collected from culture after CMV antigen stimulation. CDR3: CASSMALEGSGELFF. The DNA for the CDR3 is TGTGCCAGTAGTATGGCGTTGGAGGGGTCCGGGGAGCTGTTTTTT.